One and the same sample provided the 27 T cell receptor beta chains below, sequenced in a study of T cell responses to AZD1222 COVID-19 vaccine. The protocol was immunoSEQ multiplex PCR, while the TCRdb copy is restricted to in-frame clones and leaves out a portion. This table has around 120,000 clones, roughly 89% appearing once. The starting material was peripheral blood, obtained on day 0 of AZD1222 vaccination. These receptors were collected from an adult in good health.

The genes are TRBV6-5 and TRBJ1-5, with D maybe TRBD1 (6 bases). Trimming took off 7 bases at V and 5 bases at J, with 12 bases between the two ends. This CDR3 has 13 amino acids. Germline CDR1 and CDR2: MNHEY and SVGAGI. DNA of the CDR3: TGTGCCAGCACCGAGACAGGCCATCAGCCCCAGCATTTT. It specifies CASTETGHQPQHF.

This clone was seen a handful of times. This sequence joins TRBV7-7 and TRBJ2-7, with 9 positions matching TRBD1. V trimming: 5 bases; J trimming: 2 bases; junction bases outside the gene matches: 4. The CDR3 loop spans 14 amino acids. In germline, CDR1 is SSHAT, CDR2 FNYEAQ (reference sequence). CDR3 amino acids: CASSRGTGPYEQYF. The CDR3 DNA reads TGTGCCAGCAGCCGCGGGACAGGGCCCTACGAGCAGTACTTC.

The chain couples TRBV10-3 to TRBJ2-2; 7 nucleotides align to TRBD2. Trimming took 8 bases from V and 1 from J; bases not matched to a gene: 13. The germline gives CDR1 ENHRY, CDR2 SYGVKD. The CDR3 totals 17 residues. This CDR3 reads CAIPPPPSGENTGELFF. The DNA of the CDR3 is TGTGCCATCCCTCCCCCGCCCAGCGGGGAGAACACCGGGGAGCTGTTTTTT.

CDR3 amino acids: CASSSWEETQYF. The CDR3 DNA is TGTGCCAGCAGCTCGTGGGAAGAGACCCAGTACTTC. The rearrangement links TRBV7-9 to TRBJ2-5; the D is unclear. The V gene lost 4 bases and the J gene lost 3 bases, with 6 bases spanning the gap. This CDR3 spans 12 amino acids. The germline V gene encodes CDR1 SEHNR and CDR2 FQNEAQ (reference sequence).

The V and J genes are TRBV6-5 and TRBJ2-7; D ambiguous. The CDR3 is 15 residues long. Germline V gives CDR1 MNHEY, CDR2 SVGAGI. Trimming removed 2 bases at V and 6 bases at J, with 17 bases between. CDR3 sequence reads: CASSYTRVRLGEQYF. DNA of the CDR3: TGTGCCAGCAGTTACACCCGGGTGAGATTGGGCGAGCAGTACTTC.

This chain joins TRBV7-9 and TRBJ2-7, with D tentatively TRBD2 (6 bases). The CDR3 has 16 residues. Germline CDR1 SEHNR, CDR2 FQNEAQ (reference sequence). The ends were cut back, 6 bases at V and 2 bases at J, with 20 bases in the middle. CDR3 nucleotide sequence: TGTGCCAGCAGTCTCAGGGCGGAGGGAGCCCCCTACGAGCAGTACTTC. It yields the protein CASSLRAEGAPYEQYF.

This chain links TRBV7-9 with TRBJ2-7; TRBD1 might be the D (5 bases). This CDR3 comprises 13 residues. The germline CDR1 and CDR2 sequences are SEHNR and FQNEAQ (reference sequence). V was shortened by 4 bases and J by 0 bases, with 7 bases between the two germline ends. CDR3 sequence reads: CASSSRASYEQYF. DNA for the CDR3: TGTGCCAGCAGCTCCAGGGCCTCCTACGAGCAGTACTTC.

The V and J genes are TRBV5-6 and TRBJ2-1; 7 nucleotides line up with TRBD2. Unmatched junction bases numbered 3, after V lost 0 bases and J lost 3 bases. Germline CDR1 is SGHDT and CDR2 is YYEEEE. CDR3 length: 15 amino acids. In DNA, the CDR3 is TGTGCCAGCAGCTTGGGACTAGCAATCTACAATGAGCAGTTCTTC. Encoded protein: CASSLGLAIYNEQFF.

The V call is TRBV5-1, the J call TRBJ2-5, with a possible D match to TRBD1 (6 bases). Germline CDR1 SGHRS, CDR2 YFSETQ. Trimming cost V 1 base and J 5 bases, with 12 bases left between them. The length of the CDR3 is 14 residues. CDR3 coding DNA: TGCGCCAGCAGCTTGACAGGGCCCCAGGAGACCCAGTACTTC. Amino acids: CASSLTGPQETQYF.

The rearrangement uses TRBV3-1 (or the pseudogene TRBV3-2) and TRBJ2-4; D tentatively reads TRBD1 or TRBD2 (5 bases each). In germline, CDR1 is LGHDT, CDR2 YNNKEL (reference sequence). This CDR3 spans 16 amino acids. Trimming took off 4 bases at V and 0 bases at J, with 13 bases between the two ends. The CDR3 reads CASSRWGSLAKNIQYF. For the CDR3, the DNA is TGTGCCAGCAGCCGATGGGGGTCTCTAGCCAAAAACATTCAGTACTTC.

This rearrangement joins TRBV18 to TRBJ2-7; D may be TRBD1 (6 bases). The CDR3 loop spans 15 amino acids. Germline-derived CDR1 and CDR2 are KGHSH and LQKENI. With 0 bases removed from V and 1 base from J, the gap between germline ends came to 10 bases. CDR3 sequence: CASSPPGQLSYEQYF. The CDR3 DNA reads TGTGCCAGCTCACCACCGGGACAACTTTCCTACGAGCAGTACTTC.

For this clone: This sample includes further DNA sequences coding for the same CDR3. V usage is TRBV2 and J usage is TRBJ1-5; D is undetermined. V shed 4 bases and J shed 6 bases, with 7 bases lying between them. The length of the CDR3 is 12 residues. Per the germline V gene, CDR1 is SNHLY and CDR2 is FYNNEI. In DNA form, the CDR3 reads TGTGCCAGCAGTGGGGAGCGTCAGCCCCAGCATTTT. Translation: CASSGERQPQHF.

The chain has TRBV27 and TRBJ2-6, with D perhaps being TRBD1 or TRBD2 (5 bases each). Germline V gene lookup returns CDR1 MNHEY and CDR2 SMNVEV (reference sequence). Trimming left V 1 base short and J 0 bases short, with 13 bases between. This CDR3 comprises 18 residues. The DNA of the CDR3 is TGTGCCAGCAGTTTATTGGGGACGGTGAGCTCTGGGGCCAACGTCCTGACTTTC. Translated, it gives CASSLLGTVSSGANVLTF.

DNA for the CDR3: TGCGCCAGCACCAACGGGACAGGGGGAAGAGATACGCAGTATTTT. This sequence encodes CASTNGTGGRDTQYF. This sequence joins TRBV5-1 and TRBJ2-3; 11 positions match TRBD1. The CDR3 is 15 amino acids. The germline gives CDR1 SGHRS, CDR2 YFSETQ. V lost 6 bases to trimming and J lost 5 bases; unmatched junction nucleotides: 8.

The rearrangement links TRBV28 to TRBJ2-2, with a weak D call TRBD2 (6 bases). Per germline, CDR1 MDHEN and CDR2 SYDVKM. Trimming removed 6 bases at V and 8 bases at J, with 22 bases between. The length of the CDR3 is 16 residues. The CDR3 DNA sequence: TGTGCCAGCAGAAGATTCGGGGAGGCCACTTCTGGGGAGCTGTTTTTT. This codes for CASRRFGEATSGELFF.

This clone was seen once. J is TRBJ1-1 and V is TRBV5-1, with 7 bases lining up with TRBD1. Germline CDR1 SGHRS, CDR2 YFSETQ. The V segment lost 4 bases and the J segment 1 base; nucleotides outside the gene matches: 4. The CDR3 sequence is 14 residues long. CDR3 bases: TGCGCCAGCAGCACAGGGGAGGCGAACACTGAAGCTTTCTTT. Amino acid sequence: CASSTGEANTEAFF.

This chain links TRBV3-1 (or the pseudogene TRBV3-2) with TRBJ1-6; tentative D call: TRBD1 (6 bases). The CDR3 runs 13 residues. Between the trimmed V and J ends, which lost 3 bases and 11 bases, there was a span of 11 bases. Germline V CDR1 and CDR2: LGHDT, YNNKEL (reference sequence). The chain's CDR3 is CASSHYRDPPLHF. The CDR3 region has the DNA TGTGCCAGCAGCCATTACAGGGATCCACCCCTCCACTTT.

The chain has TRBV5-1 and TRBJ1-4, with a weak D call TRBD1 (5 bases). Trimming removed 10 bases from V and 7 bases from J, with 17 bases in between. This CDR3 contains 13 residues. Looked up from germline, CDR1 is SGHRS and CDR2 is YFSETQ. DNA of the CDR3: TGCGCCTCCCACCGGGGCGGGAGTGAAAAACTGTTTTTT. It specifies CASHRGGSEKLFF.

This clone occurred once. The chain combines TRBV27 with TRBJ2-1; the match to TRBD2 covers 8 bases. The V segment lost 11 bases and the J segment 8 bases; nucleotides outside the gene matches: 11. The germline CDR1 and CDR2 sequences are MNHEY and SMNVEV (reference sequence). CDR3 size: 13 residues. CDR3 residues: CAVRTSILDEQFF. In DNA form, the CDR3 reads TGTGCCGTCAGGACTAGCATACTTGATGAGCAGTTCTTC.

CDR3 residues: CASTHRDTPYEQYF. DNA of the CDR3: TGTGCCAGCACCCACCGGGACACTCCCTACGAGCAGTACTTC. The chain recombines TRBV6-6 with TRBJ2-7; D is perhaps TRBD1 (6 bases). CDR3 length: 14 amino acids. Between the trimmed V and J ends, which lost 7 bases and 2 bases, there was a span of 15 bases. Germline CDR1 MNHNY, CDR2 SVGAGI (reference sequence).

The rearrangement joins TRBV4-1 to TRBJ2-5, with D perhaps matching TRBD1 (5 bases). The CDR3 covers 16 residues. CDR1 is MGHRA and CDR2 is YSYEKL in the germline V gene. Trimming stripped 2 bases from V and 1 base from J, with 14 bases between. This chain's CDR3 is CASSQTGLGGQETQYF. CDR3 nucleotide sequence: TGCGCCAGCAGCCAAACAGGTTTGGGTGGCCAAGAGACCCAGTACTTC.

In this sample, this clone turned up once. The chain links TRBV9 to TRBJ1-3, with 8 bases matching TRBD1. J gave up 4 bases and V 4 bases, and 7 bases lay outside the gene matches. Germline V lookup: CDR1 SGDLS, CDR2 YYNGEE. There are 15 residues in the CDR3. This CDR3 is CASSPGQVAGNTIYF. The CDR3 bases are TGTGCCAGCAGCCCGGGACAGGTAGCAGGAAACACCATATATTTT.

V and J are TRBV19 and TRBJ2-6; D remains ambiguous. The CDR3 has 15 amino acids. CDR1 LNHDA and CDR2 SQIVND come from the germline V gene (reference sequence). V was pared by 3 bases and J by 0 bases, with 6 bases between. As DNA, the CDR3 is TGTGCCAGTAGTATGATCTTCTCTGGGGCCAACGTCCTGACTTTC. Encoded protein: CASSMIFSGANVLTF.

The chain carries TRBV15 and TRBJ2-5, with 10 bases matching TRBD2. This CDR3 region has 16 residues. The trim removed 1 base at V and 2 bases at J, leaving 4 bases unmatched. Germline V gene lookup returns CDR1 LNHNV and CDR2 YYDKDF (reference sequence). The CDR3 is CATSRASGRGQETQYF. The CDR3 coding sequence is TGTGCCACCAGCAGAGCTAGCGGGAGAGGACAAGAGACCCAGTACTTC.

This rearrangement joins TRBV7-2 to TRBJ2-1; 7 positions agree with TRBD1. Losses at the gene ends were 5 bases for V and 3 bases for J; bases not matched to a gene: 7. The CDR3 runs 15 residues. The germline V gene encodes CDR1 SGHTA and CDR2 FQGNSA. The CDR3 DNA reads TGTGCCAGCAGCAACCGGGACAGAGACTACAATGAGCAGTTCTTC. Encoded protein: CASSNRDRDYNEQFF.

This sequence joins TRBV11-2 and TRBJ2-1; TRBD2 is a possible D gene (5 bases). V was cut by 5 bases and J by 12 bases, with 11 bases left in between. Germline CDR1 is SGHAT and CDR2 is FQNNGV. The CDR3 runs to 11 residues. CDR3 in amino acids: CASSEGILQFF. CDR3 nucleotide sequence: TGTGCCAGCAGCGAGGGAATTTTGCAGTTCTTC. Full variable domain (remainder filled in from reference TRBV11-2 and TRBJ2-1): EAGVAQSPRYKIIEKRQSVAFWCNPISGHATLYWYQQILGQGPKLLIQFQNNGVVDDSQLPKDRFSAERLKGVDSTLKIQPAKLEDSAVYLCASSEGILQFFGPGTRLTVL.

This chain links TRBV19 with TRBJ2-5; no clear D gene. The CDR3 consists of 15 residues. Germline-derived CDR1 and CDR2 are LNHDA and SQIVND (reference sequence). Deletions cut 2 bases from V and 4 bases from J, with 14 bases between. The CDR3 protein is CASSITPGLGETQYF. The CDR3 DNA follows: TGTGCCAGTAGTATAACCCCGGGCCTGGGAGAGACCCAGTACTTC.